The 17 T cell receptor beta chains in this list originate from one sample, sequenced in a study of human T cells and chemical hapten exposure. Stated time point: patch test 1, 2 weeks after DPC sensitization. Treatment given: therapeutic diphenylcyclopropenone sensitization with weekly scalp DPC. TCRdb independently ran MiXCR on the RACE reads; one entry per CDR3 protein. This sample has roughly 100,000 distinct CDR3 sequences, with about 10% found just once. The specimen was whole blood, collected in connection with sensitization to the hapten diphenylcyclopropenone (DPC). The receptors were gathered from a woman between 35 and 50 years old with alopecia areata. Some clones in this sample may be carry-over from other donors' samples.

This clonotype turned up a few times. The gene calls are TRBV6-1 and TRBJ2-5; the D is unclear. With 7 bases removed from V and 1 base from J, the gap between germline ends came to 13 bases. Per germline, CDR1 MNHNS and CDR2 SASEGT. The CDR3 is made up of 14 amino acids. This chain's CDR3 is CASTAGQAQETQYF. In DNA, the CDR3 is TGTGCCAGCACCGCCGGGCAGGCCCAAGAGACCCAGTACTTC.

This clonotype was seen more than once but under ten times. The chain links TRBV4-2 to TRBJ2-7; 8 bases agree with TRBD2. The CDR3 covers 15 residues. CDR1 is LGHNA, CDR2 YNFKEQ, per germline. V lost 3 bases, J lost 6 bases, and 10 bases stayed unmatched. Here the CDR3 DNA reads TGTGCCAGCAGCCAGGCCGGGGGGGGGCGAGGCGAGCAGTACTTC. Translated, it gives CASSQAGGGRGEQYF.

This clonotype was observed at least ten times. V gene TRBV2 combines with J gene TRBJ1-1; TRBD1 aligns across 10 bases. Germline V gene sequence: CDR1 SNHLY, CDR2 FYNNEI. With V trimmed by 7 bases and J by 4 bases, 12 bases remained unmatched. The CDR3 contains 16 residues. The CDR3 sequence: CASIPPRDRGITEAFF. The DNA of the CDR3 is TGTGCCAGCATCCCCCCTCGGGACAGGGGAATCACTGAAGCTTTCTTT. The full variable domain, completed using reference TRBV2 and TRBJ1-1, is EPEVTQTPSHQVTQMGQEVILRCVPISNHLYFYWYRQILGQKVEFLVSFYNNEISEKSEIFDDQFSVERPDGSNFTLKIRSTKLEDSAMYFCASIPPRDRGITEAFFGQGTRLTVV.

This clonotype was observed a handful of times. In nucleotides, the CDR3 is TGTGCCAGCAGTCCCGGGACAGATCGGCCCGGTCAGCCCCAGCATTTT. Protein sequence: CASSPGTDRPGQPQHF. The chain joins TRBV12-3 or TRBV12-4 to TRBJ1-5, with 7 bases identical to TRBD1. V trimming: 5 bases; J trimming: 6 bases; junction bases outside the gene matches: 13. This CDR3 is built from 16 residues.

This clonotype came up once. The V gene is TRBV29-1, the J gene TRBJ2-2, with D tentatively TRBD2 (6 bases). CDR3 length: 16 residues. Between the trimmed V and J ends, which lost 8 bases and 1 base, there was a span of 20 bases. Germline-derived CDR1 and CDR2 are SQVTM and ANQGSEA. CDR3 DNA: TGCAGCACTGATCCCCCGGGACTCCGGAACACCGGGGAGCTGTTTTTT. This gives the protein CSTDPPGLRNTGELFF.

The table lists this clonotype with a few counts. CDR3 DNA: TGTGCCACCAGTGATGCCTTGATAAACGAGCAGTTCTTC. Translated, it gives CATSDALINEQFF. The chain couples TRBV24-1 to TRBJ2-1; D is unresolved. This CDR3 is built from 13 residues. The V gene's germline CDR1 is KGHDR and CDR2 SFDVKD. Trimming removed 3 bases at V and 10 bases at J, with 12 bases between.

This rearrangement joins TRBV30 to TRBJ1-5; the match to TRBD1 covers 7 bases. This CDR3 is 14 amino acids long. V lost 2 bases and J lost 2; bases outside the gene matches: 3. Germline CDR1 and CDR2: GTSNPN and SVGIG (reference sequence). The CDR3 reads CAWSPGQGNQPQHF. CDR3 coding DNA: TGTGCCTGGAGTCCTGGACAGGGCAATCAGCCCCAGCATTTT.

This clonotype was picked up many times. The rearrangement joins TRBV6-2 or TRBV6-3 to TRBJ2-1; TRBD2 matches at 8 bases. The length of the CDR3 is 16 residues. From germline, CDR1 is MNHEY and CDR2 SVGEGT. The trim removed 7 bases at V and 5 bases at J, leaving 13 bases unmatched. The CDR3 region has the DNA TGTGCCAGCACCAGACTAGGGATAGCGGGAAACAATGAGCAGTTCTTC. It translates to CASTRLGIAGNNEQFF.

V gene TRBV29-1 combines with J gene TRBJ2-1; TRBD1 is a possible D gene (5 bases). V lost 4 bases, J lost 4 bases, and 14 bases lay in between. The CDR3 has 14 residues. Per germline, CDR1 SQVTM and CDR2 ANQGSEA. The CDR3 region is CSVGHRAGYNEQFF. CDR3 nucleotide sequence: TGCAGCGTTGGTCACCGCGCAGGGTACAATGAGCAGTTCTTC.

The sample holds many counts of this clonotype. The rearrangement joins TRBV10-2 to TRBJ1-1; D might be TRBD1 (5 bases). This CDR3 region has 16 residues. V dropped 0 bases and J dropped 0 bases, with 11 bases sitting between them. Germline loops: CDR1 WSHSY, CDR2 SAAADI. The CDR3 loop is CASSESTGVMNTEAFF. As DNA, the CDR3 is TGCGCCAGCAGTGAGTCCACAGGAGTTATGAACACTGAAGCTTTCTTT.

The chain links TRBV6-5 to TRBJ2-3; D may be TRBD2 (6 bases). Between the trimmed V and J ends, which lost 5 bases and 5 bases, there was a span of 20 bases. This CDR3 has 16 residues. From germline, CDR1 is MNHEY and CDR2 SVGAGI. CDR3 nucleotides: TGTGCCAGCAGTAACCCTAGCGTACAAGCCGAAGATACGCAGTATTTT. Translating it yields CASSNPSVQAEDTQYF.

This clonotype was counted only a few times. The chain has TRBV7-2 and TRBJ2-7; TRBD2 aligns across 7 bases. The J segment lost 2 bases and the V segment lost 4 bases, leaving 8 bases of the junction unmatched. The CDR3 has 15 amino acids. The V gene's germline CDR1 is SGHTA and CDR2 FQGNSA. CDR3 bases: TGTGCCAGCAGCTCCCCTGGCGGGGGAACCTACGAGCAGTACTTC. It is translated as CASSSPGGGTYEQYF.

The V and J genes are TRBV7-8 and TRBJ1-4, with TRBD1 matching over 7 bases. The CDR3 covers 16 residues. Per the germline V gene, CDR1 is SGHVS and CDR2 is FQNEAQ. The ends lost 4 bases at V and 8 bases at J; junction bases unmatched: 13. CDR3 DNA sequence: TGTGCCAGCAGCTCTCGCCCCACAGGGGTGGGCGAAAAACTGTTTTTT. It yields the protein CASSSRPTGVGEKLFF. The variable domain in full, completed from reference TRBV7-8 and TRBJ1-4, reads GAGVSQSPRYKVAKRGQDVALRCDPISGHVSLFWYQQALGQGPEFLTYFQNEAQLDKSGLPSDRFFAERPEGSVSTLKIQRTQQEDSAVYLCASSSRPTGVGEKLFFGSGTQLSVL.

This clonotype was seen a handful of times. The chain recombines TRBV4-1 with TRBJ2-3, with TRBD1 as a possible D gene (5 bases). Germline-derived CDR1 and CDR2 are MGHRA and YSYEKL. This CDR3 is built from 14 residues. V was pared by 2 bases and J by 2 bases, with 8 bases between. The CDR3 nucleotides read TGCGCCAGCAGCCAACCAGGGTTCACAGATACGCAGTATTTT. Translation gives CASSQPGFTDTQYF.

This clonotype has only one observation. This chain connects TRBV9 to TRBJ2-5, with D perhaps TRBD2 (6 bases). Per germline, CDR1 SGDLS and CDR2 YYNGEE. V lost 4 bases to trimming and J lost 6 bases, with 19 bases between them. The CDR3 spans 15 residues. The CDR3 sequence: CASSIGAGGEQTQYF. The DNA for the CDR3 is TGTGCCAGCAGCATAGGAGCGGGCGGTGAACAGACCCAGTACTTC.

The J gene is TRBJ1-1, the V gene TRBV20-1, with TRBD1 identical over 7 bases. After removal of 0 bases from V and 3 bases from J, the junction contained 7 bases not matched to a gene. This CDR3 is 15 amino acids long. Germline V gene lookup returns CDR1 DFQATT and CDR2 SNEGSKA (reference sequence). The CDR3 loop is CSAREPRGTDTEAFF. The CDR3 DNA reads as TGCAGTGCTAGAGAACCTAGGGGGACAGACACTGAAGCTTTCTTT.

The V and J genes are TRBV7-6 and TRBJ2-2, with 7 bases aligning to TRBD1. Germline assignment: CDR1 SGHVS and CDR2 FNYEAQ. The CDR3 has 17 amino acids. Trimming took 5 bases from V and 8 from J; bases not matched to a gene: 17. In DNA form, the CDR3 reads TGTGCCAGCAGCCAACAGACAGGGTGGCTCGCTGAAGGGGAGCTGTTTTTT. It encodes CASSQQTGWLAEGELFF. Full variable domain (outside the CDR3, taken from reference TRBV7-6 and TRBJ2-2): GAGVSQSPRYKVTKRGQDVALRCDPISGHVSLYWYRQALGQGPEFLTYFNYEAQQDKSGLPNDRFSAERPEGSISTLTIQRTEQRDSAMYRCASSQQTGWLAEGELFFGEGSRLTVL.